This T cell receptor (beta chain) originates from a study of blood T cells in healthy people across ages. Study conclusions and caveats: Naive CD4+ cells and diversity were both higher in long-lived donors than in aged donors.

Then a second PCR, running roughly 7 to 11 cycles, was carried out with a sample-barcoded 5' primer and a J-beta primer mix. Each cDNA was tagged by a template-switch adaptor containing 12 random nucleotides. All samples yielded 3 million or more CDR3-containing paired-end reads. TCRdb called the 5' RACE reads again in MiXCR, with one record for every CDR3 protein. The sample lists some 1.5 million distinct CDR3 sequences, 25% to 30% occurring once. The CDR3 contains 14 residues. Deletions cut 0 bases from V and 3 bases from J, with 7 bases between. The germline V gene has CDR1 SGDLS and CDR2 YYNGEE. The study drew donors from healthy Caucasian individuals in Russia aged roughly 6 to 100. On this clonotype: Its antigen remains unknown.

The material sequenced was blood. V gene TRBV9 combines with J gene TRBJ1-5; possible D gene TRBD1, 5 bases. The clonotype comes from a woman between 25 and 40 years old in good health. CDR3 in amino acids: CASSVGGTNQPQHF. CDR3 DNA: TGTGCCAGCAGCGTAGGGGGCACCAATCAGCCCCAGCATTTT.